This T cell receptor (beta chain) appears in the sequencing data of a study of PD-L1 blockade in urothelial cancer. At the level of the study: Bladder-origin urothelial cancer in males covered about 90% of the roughly 30 patients. Patients previously received 0 to 3 chemotherapy regimens. At 3 weeks (second dose) and 6 weeks after starting treatment, blood was analyzed.

The V gene lost 0 bases and the J gene lost 6 bases, with 10 bases spanning the gap. This CDR3 has 14 residues. Germline V gives CDR1 SGHVS, CDR2 FQNEAQ. Regarding time point: pretreatment peripheral blood. Only in-frame clones appear in the TCRdb table, and some are missing; sequencing was by immunoSEQ multiplex PCR. The repertoire includes some 40,000 clones, roughly 88% of them detected once, and 25% sits in the top ten. The chain uses TRBV7-8 and TRBJ2-3; D remains ambiguous. This TCR came from a donor at least 40 years old with urothelial cancer. The specimen was PBMCs, collected around atezolizumab (anti-PD-L1) treatment. DNA for the CDR3: TGTGCCAGCAGCTTAGCGCCCCGGTCGGATACGCAGTATTTT. Its translation: CASSLAPRSDTQYF.